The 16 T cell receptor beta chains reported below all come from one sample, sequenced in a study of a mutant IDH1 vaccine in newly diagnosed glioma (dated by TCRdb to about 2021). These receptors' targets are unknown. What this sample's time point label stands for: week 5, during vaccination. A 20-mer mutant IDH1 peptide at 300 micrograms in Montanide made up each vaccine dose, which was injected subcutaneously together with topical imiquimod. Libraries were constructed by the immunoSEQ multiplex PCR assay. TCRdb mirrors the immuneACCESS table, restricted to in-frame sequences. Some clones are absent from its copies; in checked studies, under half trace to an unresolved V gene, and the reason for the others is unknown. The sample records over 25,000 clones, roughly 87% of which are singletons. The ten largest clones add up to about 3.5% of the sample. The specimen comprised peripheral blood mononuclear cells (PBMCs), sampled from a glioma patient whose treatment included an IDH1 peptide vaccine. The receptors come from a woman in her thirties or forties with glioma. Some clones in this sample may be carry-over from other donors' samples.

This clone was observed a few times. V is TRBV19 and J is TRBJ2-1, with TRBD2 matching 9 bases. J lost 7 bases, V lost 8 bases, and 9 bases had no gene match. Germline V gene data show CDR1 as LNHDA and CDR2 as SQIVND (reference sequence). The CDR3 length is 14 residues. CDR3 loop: CASSFSGSVNEQFF. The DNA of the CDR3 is TGTGCCAGTTCTTTTAGCGGGAGCGTTAATGAGCAGTTCTTC.

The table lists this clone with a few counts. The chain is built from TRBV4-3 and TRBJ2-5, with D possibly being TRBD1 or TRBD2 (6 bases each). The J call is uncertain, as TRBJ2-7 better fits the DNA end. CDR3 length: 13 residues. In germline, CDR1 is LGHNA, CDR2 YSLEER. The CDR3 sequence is CASSQDRGREQYF. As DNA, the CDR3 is TGCGCCAGCAGCCAAGATCGGGGGCGCGAGCAGTACTTC.

The CDR3 reads CASSLGPGANVLTF. The CDR3 coding sequence is TGTGCCAGCAGCTTAGGCCCCGGGGCCAACGTCCTGACTTTC. This sequence joins TRBV13 and TRBJ2-6; D unresolved. Germline CDR1 PRHDT, CDR2 FYEKMQ (reference sequence). This CDR3 has 14 amino acids. Deletions cut 0 bases from V and 4 bases from J, with 4 bases between. Looking up the rest from reference TRBV13 and TRBJ2-6 gives the full variable domain: AAGVIQSPRHLIKEKRETATLKCYPIPRHDTVYWYQQGPGQDPQFLISFYEKMQSDKGSIPDRFSAQQFSDYHSELNMSSLELGDSALYFCASSLGPGANVLTFGAGSRLTVL.

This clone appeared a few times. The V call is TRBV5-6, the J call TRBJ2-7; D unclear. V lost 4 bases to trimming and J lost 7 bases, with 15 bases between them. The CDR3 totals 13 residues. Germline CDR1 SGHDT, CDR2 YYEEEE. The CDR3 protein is CASSLFSGPEQYF. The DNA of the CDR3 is TGTGCCAGCAGCCTGTTCTCCGGACCTGAGCAGTACTTC.

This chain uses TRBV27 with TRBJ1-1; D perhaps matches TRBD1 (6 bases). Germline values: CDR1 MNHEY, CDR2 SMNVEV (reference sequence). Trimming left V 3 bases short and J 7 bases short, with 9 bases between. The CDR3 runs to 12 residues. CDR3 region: CASSFRGLEAFF. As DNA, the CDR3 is TGTGCCAGCAGTTTCCGGGGGCTTGAAGCTTTCTTT.

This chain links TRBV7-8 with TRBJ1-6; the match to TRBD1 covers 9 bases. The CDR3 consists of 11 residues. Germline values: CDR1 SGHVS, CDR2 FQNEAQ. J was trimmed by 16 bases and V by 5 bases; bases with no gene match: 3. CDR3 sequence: CASSVGQGLHF. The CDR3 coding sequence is TGTGCCAGCAGCGTGGGACAGGGTCTCCACTTT.

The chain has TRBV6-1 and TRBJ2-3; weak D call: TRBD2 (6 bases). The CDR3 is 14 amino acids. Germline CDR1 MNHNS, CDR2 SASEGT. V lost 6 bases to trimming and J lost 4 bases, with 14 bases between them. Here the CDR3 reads CASSPGVVADTQYF. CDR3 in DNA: TGTGCCAGCAGCCCGGGAGTGGTCGCAGATACGCAGTATTTT.

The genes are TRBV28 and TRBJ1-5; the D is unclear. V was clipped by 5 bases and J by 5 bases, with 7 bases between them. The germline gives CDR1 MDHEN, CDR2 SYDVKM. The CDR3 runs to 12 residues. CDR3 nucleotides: TGTGCCAGCAGTCGCACCGATCAGCCCCAGCATTTT. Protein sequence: CASSRTDQPQHF.

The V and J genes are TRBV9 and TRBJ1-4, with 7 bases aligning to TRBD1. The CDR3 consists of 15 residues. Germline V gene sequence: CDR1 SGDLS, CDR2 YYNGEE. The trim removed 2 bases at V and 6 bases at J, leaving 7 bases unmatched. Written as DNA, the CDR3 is TGTGCCAGCAGCGTTACGACAGGGAGGGATGAAAAACTGTTTTTT. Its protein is CASSVTTGRDEKLFF.

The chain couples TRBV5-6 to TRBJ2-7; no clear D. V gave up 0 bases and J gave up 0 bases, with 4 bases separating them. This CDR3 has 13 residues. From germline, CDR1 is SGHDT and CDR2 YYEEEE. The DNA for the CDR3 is TGTGCCAGCAGCTTGGTCCACTCCTACGAGCAGTACTTC. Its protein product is CASSLVHSYEQYF.

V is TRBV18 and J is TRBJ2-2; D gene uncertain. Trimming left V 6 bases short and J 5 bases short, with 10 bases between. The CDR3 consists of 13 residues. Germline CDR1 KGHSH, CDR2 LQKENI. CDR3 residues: CASSAARTGELFF. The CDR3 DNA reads TGTGCCAGCTCCGCCGCCCGAACCGGGGAGCTGTTTTTT.

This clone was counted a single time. This chain's CDR3 is CASSPTGEPYEQYF. The CDR3 DNA is TGTGCCAGTAGCCCTACAGGGGAACCCTACGAGCAGTACTTC. The genes are TRBV19 and TRBJ2-7, with 7 positions matching TRBD1. Germline V gene lookup returns CDR1 LNHDA and CDR2 SQIVND (reference sequence). The CDR3 has 14 amino acids. V dropped 6 bases and J dropped 2; count of bases not matched to a gene: 7.

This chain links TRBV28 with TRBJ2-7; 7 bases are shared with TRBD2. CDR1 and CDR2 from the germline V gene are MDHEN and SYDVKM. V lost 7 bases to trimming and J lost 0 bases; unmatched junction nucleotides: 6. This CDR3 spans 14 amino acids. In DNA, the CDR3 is TGTGCCAGCACCCTTAGCGGGCTCTCCTACGAGCAGTACTTC. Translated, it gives CASTLSGLSYEQYF.

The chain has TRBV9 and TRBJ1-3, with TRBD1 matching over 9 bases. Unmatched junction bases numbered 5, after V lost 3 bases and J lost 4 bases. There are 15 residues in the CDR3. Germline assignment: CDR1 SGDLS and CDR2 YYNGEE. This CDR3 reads CASSARTGEGNTIYF. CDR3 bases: TGTGCCAGCAGCGCACGGACAGGGGAGGGAAACACCATATATTTT.

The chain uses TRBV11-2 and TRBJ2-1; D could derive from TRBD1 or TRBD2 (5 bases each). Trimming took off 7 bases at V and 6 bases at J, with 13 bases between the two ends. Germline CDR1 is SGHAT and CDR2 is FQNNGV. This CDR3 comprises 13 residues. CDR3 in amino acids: CASTGTGANEQFF. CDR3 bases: TGTGCCAGCACCGGGACCGGGGCCAATGAGCAGTTCTTC.

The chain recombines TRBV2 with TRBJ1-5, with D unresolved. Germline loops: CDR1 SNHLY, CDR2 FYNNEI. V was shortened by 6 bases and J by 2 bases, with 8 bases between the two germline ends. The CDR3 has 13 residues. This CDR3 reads CASRQEGNQPQHF. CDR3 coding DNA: TGTGCCAGCAGGCAGGAAGGCAATCAGCCCCAGCATTTT.